A selection of T cell receptor beta chains follows, all from one sample in a study of blood T cell repertoires in COVID-19. The method was immunoSEQ multiplex PCR; TCRdb's version includes in-frame clones alone and lacks a portion of them. The top ten hold around 9.6% of the sample, which has around 220,000 clones, around 86% seen once. Sample: peripheral blood. These receptors were obtained from a woman aged 45-65 years with COVID-19, enrolled during active disease. The CDR3 runs from the conserved cysteine through the conserved F or W. The order of the fields is clone size, V gene, J gene, CDR3 protein. Clone size is not always given. Where it is, it says once, few, many or a class for expanded clones.

size: few
V: TRBV27
J: TRBJ1-1
CDR3: CASSFRGLWTGGKNTEAFF

size: NA
V: TRBV6-2/TRBV6-3
J: TRBJ1-5
CDR3: CASSYSGGSVGNQPQHF

size: NA
V: TRBV28
J: TRBJ1-1
CDR3: CASKNTGTNTEAFF

size: few
V: TRBV5-1
J: TRBJ1-1
CDR3: CASVAGTGDTEAFF

size: NA
V: TRBV6-5
J: TRBJ2-7
CDR3: CASSYSGSGSSEQYF

size: once
V: TRBV5-1
J: TRBJ2-3
CDR3: CASSLLMTSGGSTDTQYF

size: NA
V: TRBV7-2
J: TRBJ2-7
CDR3: CASSLRTGTGAYEQYF

size: many
V: TRBV6-2/TRBV6-3
J: TRBJ1-6
CDR3: CASSYSDRVENSPLHF

size: NA
V: TRBV6-6
J: TRBJ2-7
CDR3: CASKLAEPYEQYF

size: NA
V: TRBV5-1
J: TRBJ2-7
CDR3: CASRAGDYEQYF

size: NA
V: TRBV3-1/TRBV3-2
J: TRBJ2-5
CDR3: CASSLSNGLRTAQETQYF

size: NA
V: TRBV19
J: TRBJ2-5
CDR3: CASSMGTGVGEETQYF

size: once
V: TRBV19
J: TRBJ2-4
CDR3: CASSIGQGISGDIQYF

size: once
V: TRBV5-1
J: TRBJ1-2
CDR3: CASSRTGAGFDGYTF